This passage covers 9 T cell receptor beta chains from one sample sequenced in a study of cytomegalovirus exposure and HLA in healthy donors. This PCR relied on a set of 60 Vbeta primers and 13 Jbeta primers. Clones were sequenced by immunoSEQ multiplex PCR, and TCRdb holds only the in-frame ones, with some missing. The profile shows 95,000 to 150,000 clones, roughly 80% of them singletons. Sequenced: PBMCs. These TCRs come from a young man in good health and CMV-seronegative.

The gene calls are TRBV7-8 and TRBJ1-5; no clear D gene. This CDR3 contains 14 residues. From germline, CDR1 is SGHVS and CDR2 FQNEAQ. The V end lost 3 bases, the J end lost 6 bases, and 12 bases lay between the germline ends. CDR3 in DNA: TGTGCCAGCAGCTTCGTCGGGGAGGGTCAGCCCCAGCATTTT. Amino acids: CASSFVGEGQPQHF.

The DNA of the CDR3 is TGTGCCAGCTCACCAGAGACAAGGTACACCGGGGAGCTGTTTTTT. It encodes CASSPETRYTGELFF. The chain has TRBV18 and TRBJ2-2; D call uncertain. This CDR3 comprises 15 residues. The germline CDR1 and CDR2 sequences are KGHSH and LQKENI. The ends were cut back, 2 bases at V and 3 bases at J, with 10 bases in the middle.

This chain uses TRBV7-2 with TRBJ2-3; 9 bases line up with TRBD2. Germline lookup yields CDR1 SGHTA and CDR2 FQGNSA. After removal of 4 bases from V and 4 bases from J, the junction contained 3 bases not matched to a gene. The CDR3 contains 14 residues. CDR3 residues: CASSSSGAPDTQYF. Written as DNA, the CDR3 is TGTGCCAGCAGCTCTAGCGGGGCGCCAGATACGCAGTATTTT.

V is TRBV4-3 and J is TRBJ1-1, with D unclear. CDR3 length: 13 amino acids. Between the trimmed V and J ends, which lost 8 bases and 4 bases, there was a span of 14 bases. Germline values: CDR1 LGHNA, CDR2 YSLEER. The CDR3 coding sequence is TGCGCCAGCGGAAGAAATGGAGCCACTGAAGCTTTCTTT. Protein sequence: CASGRNGATEAFF.

CDR3 residues: CAISESSGGAETQYF. Here the CDR3 DNA reads TGTGCCATCAGTGAGTCCTCAGGGGGCGCAGAGACCCAGTACTTC. The chain recombines TRBV10-3 with TRBJ2-5; 8 bases fit TRBD1. Germline assignment: CDR1 ENHRY and CDR2 SYGVKD. The CDR3 is made up of 15 amino acids. V trimming: 0 bases; J trimming: 4 bases; junction bases outside the gene matches: 4.

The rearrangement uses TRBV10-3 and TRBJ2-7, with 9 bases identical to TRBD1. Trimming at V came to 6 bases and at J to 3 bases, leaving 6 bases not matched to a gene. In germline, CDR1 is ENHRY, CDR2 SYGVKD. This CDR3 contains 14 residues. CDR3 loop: CAISAGTGNYEQYF. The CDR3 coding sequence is TGTGCCATCAGCGCCGGGACAGGGAACTACGAGCAGTACTTC.

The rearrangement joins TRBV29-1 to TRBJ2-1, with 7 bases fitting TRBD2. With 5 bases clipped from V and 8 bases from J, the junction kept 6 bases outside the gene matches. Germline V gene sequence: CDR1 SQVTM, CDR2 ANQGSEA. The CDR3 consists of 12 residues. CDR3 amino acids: CSVRRGGDEQFF. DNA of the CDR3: TGCAGCGTTAGGCGGGGAGGGGATGAGCAGTTCTTC.

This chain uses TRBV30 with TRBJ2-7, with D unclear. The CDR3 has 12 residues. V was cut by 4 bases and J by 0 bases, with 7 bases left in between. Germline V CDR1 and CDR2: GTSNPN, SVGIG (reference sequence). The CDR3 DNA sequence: TGTGCCTGGACAGCGAGCTCCTACGAGCAGTACTTC. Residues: CAWTASSYEQYF.

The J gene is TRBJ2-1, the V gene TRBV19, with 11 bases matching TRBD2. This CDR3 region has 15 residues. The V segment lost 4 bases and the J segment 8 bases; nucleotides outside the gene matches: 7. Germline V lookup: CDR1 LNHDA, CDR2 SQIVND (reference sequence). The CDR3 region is CASSKTSGDFHEQFF. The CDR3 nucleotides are TGTGCCAGTAGTAAGACTAGCGGGGACTTCCATGAGCAGTTCTTC.